This T cell receptor beta chain derives from a study of shared clonotypes between healthy human individuals. Study results and caveats: Sharing across four donors was highest in naive CD4 (roughly 5%) and lowest in memory CD8 (about 0.4%). The rarefaction results pointed to incomplete sorted-subset sequencing despite large depth.

As processed by the authors: There were no quality scores in the junction-only immunoSEQ sequences, so filtering differed. This table comes from immunoSEQ multiplex PCR, and its TCRdb copy is limited to in-frame clones, with some not included. D and trimming come from the DNA, and the V and J calls and clone size come from that table. The sample holds under 1,100,000 clones, roughly 74% seen once. Trimming took 3 bases from V and 8 from J; bases not matched to a gene: 9. Germline CDR1 is SGDLS and CDR2 is YYNGEE. The CDR3 is 14 amino acids. All donors were healthy HIV-negative adults lacking recent acute infections or vaccinations. With regard to this clone: Its antigen is not known.

Material for sequencing was memory CD4+ T cells from PBMCs. Described subset: CD45RA-negative fraction. This sequence was found in a young man in good health. Some clones in this sample may be carry-over from other donors' samples. The chain has TRBV9 and TRBJ1-2, with TRBD1 identical over 8 bases. CDR3 coding DNA: TGTGCCAGCAGCGGCGTCCAGGGGGCGAGGGGCTACACCTTC. Protein sequence: CASSGVQGARGYTF.